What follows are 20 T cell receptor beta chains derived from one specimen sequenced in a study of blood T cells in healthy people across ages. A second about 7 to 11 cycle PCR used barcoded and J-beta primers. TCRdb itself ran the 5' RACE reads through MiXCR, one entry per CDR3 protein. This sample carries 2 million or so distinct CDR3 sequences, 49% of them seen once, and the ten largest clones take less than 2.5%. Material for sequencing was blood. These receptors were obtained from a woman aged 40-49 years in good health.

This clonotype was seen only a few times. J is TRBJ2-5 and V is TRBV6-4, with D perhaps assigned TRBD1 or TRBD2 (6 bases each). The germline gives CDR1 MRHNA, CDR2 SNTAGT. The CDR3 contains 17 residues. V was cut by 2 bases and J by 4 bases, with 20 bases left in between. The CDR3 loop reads CASSDPVRSGGSETQYF. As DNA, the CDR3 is TGTGCCAGCAGTGACCCAGTAAGATCCGGGGGCTCAGAGACCCAGTACTTC.

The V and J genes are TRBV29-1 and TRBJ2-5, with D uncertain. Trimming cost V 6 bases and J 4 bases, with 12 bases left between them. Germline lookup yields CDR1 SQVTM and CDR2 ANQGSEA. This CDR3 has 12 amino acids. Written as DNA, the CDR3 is TGCAGCGTCGAGTCGAGGATAGAGACCCAGTACTTC. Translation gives CSVESRIETQYF.

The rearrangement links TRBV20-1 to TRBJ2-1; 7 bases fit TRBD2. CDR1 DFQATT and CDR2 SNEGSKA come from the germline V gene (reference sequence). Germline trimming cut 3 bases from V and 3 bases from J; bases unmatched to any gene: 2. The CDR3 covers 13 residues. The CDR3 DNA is TGCAGTGCTAGCGGGGGGTTCTACAATGAGCAGTTCTTC. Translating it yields CSASGGFYNEQFF.

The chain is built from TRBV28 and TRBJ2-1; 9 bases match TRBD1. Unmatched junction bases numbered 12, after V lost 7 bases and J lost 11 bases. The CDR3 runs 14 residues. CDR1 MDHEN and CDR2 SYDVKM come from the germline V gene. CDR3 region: CASNLGQGRYQQFF. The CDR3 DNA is TGTGCCAGCAACTTGGGACAGGGAAGATATCAGCAGTTCTTC.

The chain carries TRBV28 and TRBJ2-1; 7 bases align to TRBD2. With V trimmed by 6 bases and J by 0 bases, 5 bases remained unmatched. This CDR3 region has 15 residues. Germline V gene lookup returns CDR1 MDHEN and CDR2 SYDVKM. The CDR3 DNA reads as TGTGCCAGCAGCAAAAGCGGGATCTCCTACAATGAGCAGTTCTTC. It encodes CASSKSGISYNEQFF.

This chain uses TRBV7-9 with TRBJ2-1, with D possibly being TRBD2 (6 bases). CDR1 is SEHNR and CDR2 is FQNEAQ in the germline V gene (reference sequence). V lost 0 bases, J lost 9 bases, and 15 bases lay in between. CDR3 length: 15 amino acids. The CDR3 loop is CASSLAASDQVEQFF. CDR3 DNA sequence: TGTGCCAGCAGCTTAGCGGCTAGCGATCAGGTTGAGCAGTTCTTC.

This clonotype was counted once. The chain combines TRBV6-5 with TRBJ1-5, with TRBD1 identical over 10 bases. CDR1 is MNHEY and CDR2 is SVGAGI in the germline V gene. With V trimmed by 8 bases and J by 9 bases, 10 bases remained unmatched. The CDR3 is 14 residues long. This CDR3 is CASARTGGFMPQHF. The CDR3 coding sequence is TGTGCCAGCGCAAGGACAGGGGGTTTTATGCCCCAGCATTTT.

The CDR3 protein is CASSPHRTSGRPSDTQYF. In DNA form, the CDR3 reads TGTGCCAGCAGCCCCCACCGGACTAGCGGGCGACCCTCAGATACGCAGTATTTT. The V and J genes are TRBV7-3 and TRBJ2-3; 11 positions match TRBD2. This CDR3 has 18 amino acids. Losses at the gene ends were 5 bases for V and 4 bases for J; bases not matched to a gene: 14. Looked up from germline, CDR1 is SGHTA and CDR2 is FQGTGA. The whole variable domain, filled in from reference TRBV7-3 and TRBJ2-3, reads GAGVSQTPSNKVTEKGKYVELRCDPISGHTALYWYRQSLGQGPEFLIYFQGTGAADDSGLPNDRFFAVRPEGSVSTLKIQRTERGDSAVYLCASSPHRTSGRPSDTQYFGPGTRLTVL.

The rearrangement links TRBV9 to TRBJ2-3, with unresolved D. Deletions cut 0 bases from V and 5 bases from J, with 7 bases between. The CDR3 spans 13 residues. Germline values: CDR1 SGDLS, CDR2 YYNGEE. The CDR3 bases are TGTGCCAGCAGCGTAGTTAACTTAGATACGCAGTATTTT. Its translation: CASSVVNLDTQYF.

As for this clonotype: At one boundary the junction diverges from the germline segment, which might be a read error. CDR3 in DNA: TGCTGTGCTGCGCGGGGGGGCGATGAGCAGTTCTTC. Residues: CCAARGGDEQFF. The chain combines TRBV20-1 with TRBJ2-1, with 9 positions matching TRBD2. The CDR3 has 12 amino acids. Germline assignment: CDR1 DFQATT and CDR2 SNEGSKA (reference sequence).

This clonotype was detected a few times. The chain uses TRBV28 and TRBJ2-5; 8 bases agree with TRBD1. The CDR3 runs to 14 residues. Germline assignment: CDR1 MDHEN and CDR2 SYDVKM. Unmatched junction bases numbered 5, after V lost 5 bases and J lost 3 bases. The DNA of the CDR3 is TGTGCCAGCAGTCAGGGGGCGCGGGAAGAGACCCAGTACTTC. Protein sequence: CASSQGAREETQYF.

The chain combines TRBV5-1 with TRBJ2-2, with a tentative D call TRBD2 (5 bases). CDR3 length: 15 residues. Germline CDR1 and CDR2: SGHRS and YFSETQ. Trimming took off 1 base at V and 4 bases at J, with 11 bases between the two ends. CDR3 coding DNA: TGCGCCAGCAGCTTGCAGAGAGGGAGCACCGGGGAGCTGTTTTTT. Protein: CASSLQRGSTGELFF.

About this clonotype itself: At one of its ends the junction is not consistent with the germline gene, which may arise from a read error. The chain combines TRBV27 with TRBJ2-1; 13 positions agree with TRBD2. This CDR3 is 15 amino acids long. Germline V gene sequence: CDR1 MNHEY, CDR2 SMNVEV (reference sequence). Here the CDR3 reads CASSRLAGGYNVQFF. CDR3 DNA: TGTGCCAGCAGTCGACTAGCGGGGGGTTACAATGTGCAGTTCTTC.

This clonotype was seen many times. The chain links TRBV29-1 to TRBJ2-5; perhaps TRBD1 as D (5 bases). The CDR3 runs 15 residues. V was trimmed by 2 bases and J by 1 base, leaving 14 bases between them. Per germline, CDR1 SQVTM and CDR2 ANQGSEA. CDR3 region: CSVELRAGFQETQYF. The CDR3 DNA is TGCAGCGTTGAACTCAGGGCAGGATTCCAAGAGACCCAGTACTTC.

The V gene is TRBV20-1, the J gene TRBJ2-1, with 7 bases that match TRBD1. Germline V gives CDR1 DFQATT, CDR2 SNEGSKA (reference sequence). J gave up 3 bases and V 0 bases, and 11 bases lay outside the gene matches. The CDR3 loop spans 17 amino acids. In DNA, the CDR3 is TGCAGTGCTAGAGATTTGGTTGGCCGGGACAGCTACAATGAGCAGTTCTTC. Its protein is CSARDLVGRDSYNEQFF.

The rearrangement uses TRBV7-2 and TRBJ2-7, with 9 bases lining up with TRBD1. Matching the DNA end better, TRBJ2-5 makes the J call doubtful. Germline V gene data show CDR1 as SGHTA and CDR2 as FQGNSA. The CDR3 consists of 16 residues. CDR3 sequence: CASSLGPRQGGETQYF. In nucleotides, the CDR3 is TGTGCCAGCAGCTTAGGACCGAGACAGGGGGGGGAGACCCAGTACTTC.

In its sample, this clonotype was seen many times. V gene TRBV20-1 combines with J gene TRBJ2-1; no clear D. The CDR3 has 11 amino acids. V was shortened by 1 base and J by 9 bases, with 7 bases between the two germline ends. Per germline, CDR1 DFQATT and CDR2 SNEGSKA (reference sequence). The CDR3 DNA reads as TGCAGTGCTAGAGTCCCCGTTGAGCAGTTCTTC. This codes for CSARVPVEQFF.

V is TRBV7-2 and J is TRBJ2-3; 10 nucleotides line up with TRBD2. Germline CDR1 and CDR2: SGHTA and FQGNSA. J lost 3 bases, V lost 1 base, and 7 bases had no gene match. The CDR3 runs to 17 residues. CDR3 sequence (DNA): TGTGCCAGCAGCTTAGATGGAGCGGGGGGGCCTACAGATACGCAGTATTTT. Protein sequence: CASSLDGAGGPTDTQYF.

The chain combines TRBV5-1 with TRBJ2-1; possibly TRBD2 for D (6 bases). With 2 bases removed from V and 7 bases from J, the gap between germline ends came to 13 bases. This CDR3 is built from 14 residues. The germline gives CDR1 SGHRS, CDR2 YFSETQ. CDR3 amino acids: CASSFASVGNEQFF. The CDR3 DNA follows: TGCGCCAGCAGCTTTGCTAGCGTGGGTAATGAGCAGTTCTTC. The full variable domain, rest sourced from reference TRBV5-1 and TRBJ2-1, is KAGVTQTPRYLIKTRGQQVTLSCSPISGHRSVSWYQQTPGQGLQFLFEYFSETQRNKGNFPGRFSGRQFSNSRSEMNVSTLELGDSALYLCASSFASVGNEQFFGPGTRLTVL.

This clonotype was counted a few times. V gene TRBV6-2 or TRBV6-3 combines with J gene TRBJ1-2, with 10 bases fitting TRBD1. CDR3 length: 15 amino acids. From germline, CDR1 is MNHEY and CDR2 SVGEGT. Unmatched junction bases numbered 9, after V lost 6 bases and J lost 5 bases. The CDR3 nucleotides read TGTGCCAGCAGCGATACTCCGGGACAGGGGTATGGCTACACCTTC. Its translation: CASSDTPGQGYGYTF.